The entry that follows covers one TCR beta chain sequence. Its specificity is not known. This sample was included in a study of CD8 T cells in ankylosing spondylitis. TCRdb reprocessed the 5' RACE reads with MiXCR, giving one entry per CDR3 protein. The sample lists around 320,000 distinct CDR3 sequences; roughly 20% were seen once. Whole-study findings and limits: A TCR beta motif of seven or eight highly homologous variants appeared characteristic of ankylosing spondylitis blood.

The sample taken for sequencing was blood, either unsorted or a sorted T cell fraction (not recorded which). This sequence was found in a female donor with ankylosing spondylitis or in good health (not recorded which).

The CDR3 loop is CASSSETGLDTQYF. The CDR3 nucleotides are TGTGCCAGCAGCTCCGAGACAGGGTTAGATACGCAGTATTTT. The chain recombines TRBV7-9 with TRBJ2-3; 7 positions agree with TRBD1. V was clipped by 4 bases and J by 5 bases; unmatched bases: 6. CDR3 length equals 14 residues. Per the germline V gene, CDR1 is SEHNR and CDR2 is FQNEAQ (reference sequence).